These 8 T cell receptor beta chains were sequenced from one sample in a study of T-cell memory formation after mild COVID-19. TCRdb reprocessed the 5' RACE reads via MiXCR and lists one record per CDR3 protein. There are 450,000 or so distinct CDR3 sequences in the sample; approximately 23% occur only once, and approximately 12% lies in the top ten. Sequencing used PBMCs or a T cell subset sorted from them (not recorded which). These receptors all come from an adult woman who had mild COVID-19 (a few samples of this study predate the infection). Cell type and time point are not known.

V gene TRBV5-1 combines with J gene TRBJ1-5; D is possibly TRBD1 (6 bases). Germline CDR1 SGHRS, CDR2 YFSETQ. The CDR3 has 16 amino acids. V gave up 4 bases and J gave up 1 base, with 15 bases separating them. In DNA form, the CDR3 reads TGCGCCAGCAGCCCGGGACATGCCGGGAGCAATCAGCCCCAGCATTTT. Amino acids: CASSPGHAGSNQPQHF. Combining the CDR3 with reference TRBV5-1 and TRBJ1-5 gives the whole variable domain KAGVTQTPRYLIKTRGQQVTLSCSPISGHRSVSWYQQTPGQGLQFLFEYFSETQRNKGNFPGRFSGRQFSNSRSEMNVSTLELGDSALYLCASSPGHAGSNQPQHFGDGTRLSIL.

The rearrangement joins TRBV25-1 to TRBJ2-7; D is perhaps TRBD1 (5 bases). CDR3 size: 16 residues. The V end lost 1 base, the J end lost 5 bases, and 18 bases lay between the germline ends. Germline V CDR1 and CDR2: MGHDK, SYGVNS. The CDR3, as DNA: TGTGCCAGCAGTGAATCCCTTCAGGGCTTAGAGGACGAGCAGTACTTC. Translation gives CASSESLQGLEDEQYF.

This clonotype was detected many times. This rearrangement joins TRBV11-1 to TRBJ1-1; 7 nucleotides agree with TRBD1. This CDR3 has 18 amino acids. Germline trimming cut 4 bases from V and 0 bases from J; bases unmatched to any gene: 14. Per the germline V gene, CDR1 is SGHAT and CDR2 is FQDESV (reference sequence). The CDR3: CASSSQGRRGIMNTEAFF. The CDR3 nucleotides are TGTGCCAGCAGCTCACAGGGGAGGCGGGGAATAATGAACACTGAAGCTTTCTTT. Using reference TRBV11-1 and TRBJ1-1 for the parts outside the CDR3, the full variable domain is EAEVAQSPRYKITEKSQAVAFWCDPISGHATLYWYRQILGQGPELLVQFQDESVVDDSQLPKDRFSAERLKGVDSTLKIQPAELGDSAMYLCASSSQGRRGIMNTEAFFGQGTRLTVV.

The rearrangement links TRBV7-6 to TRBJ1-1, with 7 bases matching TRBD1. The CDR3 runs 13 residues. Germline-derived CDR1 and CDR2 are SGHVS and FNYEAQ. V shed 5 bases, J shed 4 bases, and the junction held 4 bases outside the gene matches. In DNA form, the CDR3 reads TGTGCCAGCAGCCTCAACAGGGGCACTGAAGCTTTCTTT. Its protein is CASSLNRGTEAFF.

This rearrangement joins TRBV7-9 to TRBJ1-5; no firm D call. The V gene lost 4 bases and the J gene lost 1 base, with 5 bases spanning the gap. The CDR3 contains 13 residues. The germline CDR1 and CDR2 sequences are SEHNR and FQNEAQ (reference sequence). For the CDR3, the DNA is TGTGCCAGCAGCTCGGACAGCAATCAGCCCCAGCATTTT. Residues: CASSSDSNQPQHF.

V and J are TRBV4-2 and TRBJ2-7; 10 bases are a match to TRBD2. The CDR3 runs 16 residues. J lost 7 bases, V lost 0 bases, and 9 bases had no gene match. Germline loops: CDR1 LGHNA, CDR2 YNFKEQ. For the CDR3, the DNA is TGTGCCAGCAGCCAAGATAACTCGCTAGCGGGGGTTGAGCAGTACTTC. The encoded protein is CASSQDNSLAGVEQYF.

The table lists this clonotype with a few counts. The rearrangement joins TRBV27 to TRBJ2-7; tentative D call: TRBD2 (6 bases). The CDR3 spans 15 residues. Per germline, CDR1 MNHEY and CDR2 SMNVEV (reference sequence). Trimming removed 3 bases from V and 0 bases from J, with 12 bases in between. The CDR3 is CASSFSIGGSYEQYF. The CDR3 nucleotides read TGTGCCAGCAGTTTCTCCATCGGGGGCTCCTACGAGCAGTACTTC.

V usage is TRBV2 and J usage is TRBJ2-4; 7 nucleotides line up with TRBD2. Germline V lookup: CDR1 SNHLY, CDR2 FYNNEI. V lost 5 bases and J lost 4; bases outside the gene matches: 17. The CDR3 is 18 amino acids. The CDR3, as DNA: TGTGCCAGCAGTCGAACCACACTAGCGCAACGCTTAAAAAACATTCAGTACTTC. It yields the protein CASSRTTLAQRLKNIQYF. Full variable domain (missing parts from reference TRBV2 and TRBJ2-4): EPEVTQTPSHQVTQMGQEVILRCVPISNHLYFYWYRQILGQKVEFLVSFYNNEISEKSEIFDDQFSVERPDGSNFTLKIRSTKLEDSAMYFCASSRTTLAQRLKNIQYFGAGTRLSVL.